Detailed here is one T cell receptor (beta chain). Antigen unknown. This record belongs to a study of PD-1 blockade in classical Hodgkin lymphoma. Study overall: Patients got intravenous nivolumab 3 mg/kg every 2 weeks. Study-level points and caveats: Excluded were patients who started nivolumab under 1 year after ASCT, a group that had lower diversity. Factors driving the repertoire differences, possibly disease activity or prior therapy, remain undefined.

The V gene's germline CDR1 is MDHEN and CDR2 SYDVKM. Trimming took off 8 bases at V and 2 bases at J, with 13 bases between the two ends. This CDR3 spans 13 amino acids. With no exception, relapse followed autologous stem cell transplantation in all patients, and brentuximab vedotin exposure varied. The protocol was immunoSEQ multiplex PCR, while the TCRdb copy is restricted to in-frame clones and leaves out a portion. Among 29,000 or so clones listed, around 68% were seen once. The TCR was taken from a human donor with classical Hodgkin lymphoma. The gene calls are TRBV28 and TRBJ2-7, with TRBD2 as a possible D gene (6 bases). The material sequenced was peripheral blood mononuclear cells (PBMCs), taken before the second cycle of nivolumab. The CDR3 protein is CASAPGGTYEQYV. The CDR3 nucleotides read TGTGCCAGCGCGCCCGGGGGTACCTACGAGCAGTACGTC.